A single sample gave rise to the 2 T cell receptor beta chains below, sequenced in a study of T cell responses to AZD1222 COVID-19 vaccine. Sequencing was performed with immunoSEQ multiplex PCR; in TCRdb, only in-frame clones are kept and a portion is missing. This repertoire shows just over 65,000 clones, about 90% found once; its top ten account for around 15%. Here the sequenced sample was peripheral blood, taken on day 0 of AZD1222 vaccination. These receptors originate from an adult in good health.

This clone was seen more than once but under ten times. CDR3 sequence (DNA): TGTGCCAGTAGTATAGGGCATAGCAATCAGCCCCAGCATTTT. Its protein product is CASSIGHSNQPQHF. The chain couples TRBV19 to TRBJ1-5; D is unresolved. The V gene's germline CDR1 is LNHDA and CDR2 SQIVND (reference sequence). V lost 1 base and J lost 0, with 4 bases in between. The CDR3 consists of 14 residues.

This chain joins TRBV6-1 and TRBJ1-1; D not certain. Germline CDR1 reads MNHNS; CDR2 reads SASEGT. The CDR3 loop spans 15 amino acids. Trimming pared 0 bases from V and 3 bases from J, leaving 11 bases between. The CDR3 region is CASSEAGDSYTEAFF. CDR3 sequence (DNA): TGTGCCAGCAGTGAAGCTGGGGATTCATACACTGAAGCTTTCTTT.